Given below is one TCR beta chain in context. Germline V gene sequence: CDR1 KGHSY, CDR2 FQNENV. The CDR3 contains 13 residues. Trimming stripped 4 bases from V and 10 bases from J, with 16 bases between. This entry comes from a study of brain T cells in children with intractable seizures. Measured with immunoSEQ multiplex PCR; TCRdb has only the in-frame clones, and not every one. The repertoire includes a few hundred thousand clones, more than 85% of them detected once, and around 6% sits in the top ten. Time point defined: blood from clinic visit 5 months post-surgery; TSC patient then seizure free. The sequenced cases were selected for having the highest brain T cell transcript signatures. Pre-surgery treatment included at least one anti-epileptic drug.

The TCR sequence derives from a boy younger than two with tuberous sclerosis and intractable seizures. This chain connects TRBV16 to TRBJ1-2, with D unresolved. The starting material was peripheral blood, obtained roughly 5 months after surgery. The CDR3 DNA sequence: TGTGCCAGCAGCCCCCCCGACGGAACCTACTACACCTTC. It specifies CASSPPDGTYYTF.